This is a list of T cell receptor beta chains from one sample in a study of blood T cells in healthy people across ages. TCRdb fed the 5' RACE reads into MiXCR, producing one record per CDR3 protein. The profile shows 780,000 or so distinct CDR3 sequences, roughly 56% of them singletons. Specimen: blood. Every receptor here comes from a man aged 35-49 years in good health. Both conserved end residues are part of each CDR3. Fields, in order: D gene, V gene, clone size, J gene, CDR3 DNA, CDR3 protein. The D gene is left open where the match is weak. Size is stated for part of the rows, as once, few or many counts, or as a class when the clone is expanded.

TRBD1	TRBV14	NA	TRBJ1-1	TGTGCCAGCAGCCAAGTTTCGTCCCCGGGACAGGGATTGGAGACTGAAGCTTTCTTT	CASSQVSSPGQGLETEAFF
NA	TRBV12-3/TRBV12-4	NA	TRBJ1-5	TGTGCCAGCAGTCCTGGGGGGATTCAGCCCCAGCATTTT	CASSPGGIQPQHF
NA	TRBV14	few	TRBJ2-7	TGTGCCAGCAGGCCGGGACCCGGATCCTACGAGCAGTACTTC	CASRPGPGSYEQYF
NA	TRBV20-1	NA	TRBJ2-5	TGCAGTGCTAGAGCGGCAGTGTACCAAGAGACCCAGTACTTC	CSARAAVYQETQYF
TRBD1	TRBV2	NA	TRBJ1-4	TGTGCCAGCAGTGAGACAGGGAGGGAAAAACTGTTTTTT	CASSETGREKLFF
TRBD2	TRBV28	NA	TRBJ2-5	TGTGCCAGCAGTTCCCGCGGACTAGCGGGACGAGAGACCCAGTACTTC	CASSSRGLAGRETQYF
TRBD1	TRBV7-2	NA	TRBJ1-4	TGTGCCAGCAGCATGGACAGGGCGGCTAATGAAAAACTGTTTTTT	CASSMDRAANEKLFF
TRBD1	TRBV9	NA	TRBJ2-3	TGTGCCAGCAGCGTAGACCCAGGGCAGGGGGTAAGGGATACGCAGTATTTT	CASSVDPGQGVRDTQYF
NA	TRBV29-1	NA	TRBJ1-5	TGCAGCGTTCGGGAAATCAATCAGCCCCAGCATTTT	CSVREINQPQHF
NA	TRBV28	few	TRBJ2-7	TGTGCCAGCCGAGTTCATCGGTCCTACGAGCAGTACTTC	CASRVHRSYEQYF
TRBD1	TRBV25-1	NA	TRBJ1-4	TGTGCCAGCAGTGAATATACAGGGGGAAATGAAAAACTGTTTTTT	CASSEYTGGNEKLFF
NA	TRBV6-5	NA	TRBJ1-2	TGTGCCAGCAGTTACTCCGGGGGCAGTAACTATGGCTACACCTTC	CASSYSGGSNYGYTF
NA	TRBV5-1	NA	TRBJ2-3	TGCGCCAGCAGCTTGGAAGTACAGGGACTCACAGATACGCAGTATTTT	CASSLEVQGLTDTQYF
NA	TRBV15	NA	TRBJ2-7	TGTGCCACCAGCAGGACAGGCCTATCCTACGAGCAGTACTTC	CATSRTGLSYEQYF
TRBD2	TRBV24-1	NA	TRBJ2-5	TGTGCCACGTCCGGGACTAGCGTAGAAGAGACCCAGTACTTC	CATSGTSVEETQYF
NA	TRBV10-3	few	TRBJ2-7	TGTGCCATCAGTGTGGACAGCTCCTACGAGCAGTACTTC	CAISVDSSYEQYF
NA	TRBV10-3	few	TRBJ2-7	TGTGCCGTCGAGGGAGCGGGCTACGAGCAGTACTTC	CAVEGAGYEQYF
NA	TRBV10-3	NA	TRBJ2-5	TGTGCCATCAAAAAAGTAACAGAAGAGACCCAGTACTTC	CAIKKVTEETQYF
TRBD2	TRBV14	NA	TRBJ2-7	TGTGCCAGCAGCCTCCCGGGGGGGGCTTCTACCCAGTACTTC	CASSLPGGASTQYF
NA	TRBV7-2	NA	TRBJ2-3	TGTGCCAGCAGCTCCCGGGAGAACCCGGCAGATACGCAGTATTTT	CASSSRENPADTQYF
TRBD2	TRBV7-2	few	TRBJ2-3	TGTGCCAGCTTGTCGGGGGGGGTCGGGAATACGCAGTATTTT	CASLSGGVGNTQYF
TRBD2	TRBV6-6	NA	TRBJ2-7	TGTGCCGGCAGAAAGGGCACTATCAGCGGGAGGACAGACGAGCAGTACTTC	CAGRKGTISGRTDEQYF
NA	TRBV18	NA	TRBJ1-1	TGTGCCAGCTCACCACTTCTGACAGGTCCGGGCACTGAAGCTTTCTTT	CASSPLLTGPGTEAFF
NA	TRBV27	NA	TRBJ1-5	TGTGCCAGCAGTTTGGGGACGTTAGCGCCCCAGCATTTT	CASSLGTLAPQHF
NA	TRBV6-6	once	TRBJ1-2	TGTGCCAGCAGAACTCGAGCGTCGGCCTATGGCTACACCTTC	CASRTRASAYGYTF
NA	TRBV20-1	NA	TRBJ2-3	TGCAGTGCTAGCGCCGCAGCCTTAAATGAGGTTACGCAGTATTTT	CSASAAALNEVTQYF
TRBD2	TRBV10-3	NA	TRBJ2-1	TGTGCCATCAGTGAGGTAGGACTAGCCTACAATGAGCAGTTCTTC	CAISEVGLAYNEQFF
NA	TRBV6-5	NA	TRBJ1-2	TGTGCCAGCGGAATCTCGCAGGGCCTTAATGGCTACACCTTC	CASGISQGLNGYTF
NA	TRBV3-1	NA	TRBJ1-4	TGTGCCAGCAGCCAAGGGACAAGGCTCGAAAAACTGTTTTTT	CASSQGTRLEKLFF
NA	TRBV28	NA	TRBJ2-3	TGTGCCAGCAGTTTAGGGGCTACAATAAGCACAGATACGCAGTATTTT	CASSLGATISTDTQYF
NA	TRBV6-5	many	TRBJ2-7	TGTGCCAGCAGTTACTCCCCGGGATCGTACTGGGAGCAGTACTTC	CASSYSPGSYWEQYF
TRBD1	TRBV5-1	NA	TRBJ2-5	TGCGCCAGCAGCGTACAGGGGGTGTCCCAAGAGACCCAGTACTTC	CASSVQGVSQETQYF
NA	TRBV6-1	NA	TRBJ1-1	TGTGCCAGCAGTGAATCCCCCTTTGTCGGAGCTTTCTTT	CASSESPFVGAFF
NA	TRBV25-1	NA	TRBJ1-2	TGTGCCAGCAGTCGGCAGGCCGTCCTAAATGGCTACACCTTC	CASSRQAVLNGYTF
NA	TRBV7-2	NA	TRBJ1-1	TGTGCCAGCAGCTTATCTGGGCTTGAAGGCACTGAAGCTTTCTTT	CASSLSGLEGTEAFF
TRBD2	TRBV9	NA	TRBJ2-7	TGTGCCAGCAGCGCCTCACTAGCGGGAGAGGTCGAGCAGTACTTC	CASSASLAGEVEQYF
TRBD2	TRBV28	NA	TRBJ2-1	TGTGCCAGCAGTATGACTAGCGGTCACAATGAGCAGTTCTTC	CASSMTSGHNEQFF
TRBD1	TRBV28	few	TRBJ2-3	TGTGCCAGCAGATGGACAGGGGGGGGAAAAAATACGCAGTATTTT	CASRWTGGGKNTQYF
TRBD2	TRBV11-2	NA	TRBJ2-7	TGTGCCAGCAGCTTCCTCCCAGCGGGAGACTACGAGCAGTACTTC	CASSFLPAGDYEQYF
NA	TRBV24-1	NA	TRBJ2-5	TGTGCCACCAGTGACCATGGGACACAAGAGACCCAGTACTTC	CATSDHGTQETQYF
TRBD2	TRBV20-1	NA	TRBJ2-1	TGCAGTGCTAGAGACCCGACTAGCGGGTACCACAATGAGCAGTTCTTC	CSARDPTSGYHNEQFF
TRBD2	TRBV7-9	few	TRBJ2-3	TGTGCCAGCAGCTTAGGTTTAGCGGGATCGTCAGATACGCAGTATTTT	CASSLGLAGSSDTQYF
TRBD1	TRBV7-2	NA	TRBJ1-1	TGTGCCAGCGGCCCGGCGACAGGGTGGAACACTGAAGCTTTCTTT	CASGPATGWNTEAFF
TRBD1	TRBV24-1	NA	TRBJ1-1	TGTGCCACCAGTGCGGGACAGATGAACACTGAAGCTTTCTTT	CATSAGQMNTEAFF
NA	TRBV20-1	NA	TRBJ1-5	TGCAGTGCTAGAGACACCGGGGTTCTAGGGCCCCAGCATTTT	CSARDTGVLGPQHF
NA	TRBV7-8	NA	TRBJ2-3	TGTGCCAGCAGCTTAAAAGGGGTGTTCCGGGGATCTTTCTCAGGGGATACGCAGTATTTT	CASSLKGVFRGSFSGDTQYF
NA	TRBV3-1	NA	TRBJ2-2	TGTGCCAGCAGCCAAGATGTACGGGTCGGGGAGCTGTTTTTT	CASSQDVRVGELFF
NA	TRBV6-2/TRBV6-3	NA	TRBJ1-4	TGTGCCAGCAGCATGGACGAAAAACTGTTTTTT	CASSMDEKLFF
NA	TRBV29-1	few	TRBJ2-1	TGCAGCGTTGAACTGGCCCCGGGCTCCTACAATGAGCAGTTCTTC	CSVELAPGSYNEQFF
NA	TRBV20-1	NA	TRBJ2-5	TGCAGTGCCAGTACGGGAGTGGGGGAGACCCAGTACTTC	CSASTGVGETQYF
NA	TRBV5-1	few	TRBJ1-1	TGCGCCAGCAGCTTAGAGGTTCAGACTGAAGCTTTCTTT	CASSLEVQTEAFF
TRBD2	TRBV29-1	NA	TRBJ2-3	TGCAGCGTGCGGACTAGCGGGAGCACAGATACGCAGTATTTT	CSVRTSGSTDTQYF
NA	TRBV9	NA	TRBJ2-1	TGTGCCAGCAGCGTAGCGCCATCCCGCTTTAATGAGCAGTTCTTC	CASSVAPSRFNEQFF